Below, one T cell receptor beta chain is given with its context. This clonotype was picked up a small number of times. This receptor's antigen is unknown. Nothing much larger sits one base from this clone, and base qualities are not available. Ficoll-Paque density gradient centrifugation was the method used to isolate PBMCs. TCRdb lists the instrument as Illumina NovaSeq 6000. Using 5'RACE with constant-segment primers, TCRalpha and TCRbeta cDNA libraries were constructed, with sample barcodes and unique molecular identifiers added in the process. Trizol reagent was used to extract RNA from every sample. Library amplification was performed in two PCR steps, and a second sample barcode and Illumina TruSeq adapters were introduced in the second step. Sequencing of libraries was performed on an Illumina NovaSeq with 2 x 150 bp paired-end reads. The study's processing was this. The reads were demultiplexed and collapsed into UMI-guided consensus sequences using migec v1.2.7. Using mixcr v2.1.11, the UMI consensuses were aligned to TRA and TRB V and J templates and assembled into clonotypes. A clonotype was counted as expanded or contracted only when both edgeR and NoisET called the clonotype significant, with the noise models trained on biological replicates. For edgeR calls, a false discovery rate-adjusted p below 0.01 and a log2 fold-change threshold of 1 were applied. As an exploratory analysis of dynamics, PCA with hierarchical clustering was applied to max-normalized trajectories of the 1000 most abundant clonotypes. Separately sequenced CD4+ and CD8+ repertoires were used to assign a CD4 or CD8 phenotype to each responding clone. Using fastp at Q25 and MiXCR, TCRdb reprocessed the public reads and kept productive beta chains. Rows are combined by CDR3 protein, so each entry shows the most common genes and DNA. The V and J calls were determined by TCRdb, not by the authors. Counted in this sample were 450,000 to 650,000 distinct CDR3 sequences; roughly 22% of them appeared once. The top ten clones comprise approximately 8% of the sample.

The data derive from a study of T-cell memory formation after mild COVID-19 listed by TCRdb under 2021. About the investigation overall: TCR sequence clusters from the two donors were largely donor specific. In a couple of donors, T-cell clones that expanded and contracted after mild COVID-19 were tracked by sequencing TCRalpha and TCRbeta repertoires over time. The cohort was made up of two young adult volunteers, one female and one male, who were previously healthy.

The germline V gene (reference sequence) yields MNHEY for CDR1 and SMNVEV for CDR2. From the cysteine up to the phenylalanine, the CDR3 has a length of 15 residues. The kept DNA is CDR3 alone, 45 bases in frame from the first base. A distance of 10 bases separates the germline ends of V and J, which lose 1 base and 1 base respectively. Points the paper makes about the study in general: Balanced CD4/CD8 phenotypes were observed for clones contracting from day 15 to 85, whereas a bias towards CD4+ was observed for a second wave of clones expanding from day 15 to 37. Contracting CD4+ clones appeared mostly in the CM and EM memory subsets, whereas CD8+ clones were enriched in EMRA. Whether the second-wave clones peaking on day 37 were SARS-CoV-2 specific was not confirmed. Some responding clones were detected in pre-infection memory, which suggested that pre-existing cross-reactive memory T cells had joined the SARS-CoV-2 response. Only two mild cases were covered in the study, and larger cohorts including severe cases with pre-infection samples were considered necessary.

The rearranged segments are TRBV27 and TRBJ1-1, with no D gene named confidently. This receptor was obtained from an adult woman who had mild COVID-19 (a few samples of this study predate the infection). The sample titles of this study are shuffled in the database, so cell type and time point are left out; the donor was told from shared clones. Sample: PBMCs or a T cell subset sorted from them (not recorded which). The sequence in DNA is TGTGCCAGCAGTTTATATAGGAATAAGAACACTGAAGCTTTCTTT. Translated, this gives CASSLYRNKNTEAFF.